What follows are 2 T cell receptor beta chains derived from one specimen sequenced in a study of shared clonotypes between healthy human individuals. The repertoire was sequenced with immunoSEQ multiplex PCR; TCRdb's copy has only in-frame clones and lacks some. The table has about 510,000 clones, roughly 95% seen once. Sequencing used naive CD4+ T cells sorted from blood. The subset was: CD45RA+ positively selected. The source of these receptors is a woman in her thirties in good health.

The genes are TRBV28 and TRBJ1-1; 11 bases line up with TRBD1. Germline V CDR1 and CDR2: MDHEN, SYDVKM. J lost 4 bases, V lost 7 bases, and 8 bases had no gene match. There are 15 residues in the CDR3. The chain's CDR3 is CASNPGGTGGTEAFF. The DNA for the CDR3 is TGTGCCAGCAACCCCGGGGGGACAGGGGGCACTGAAGCTTTCTTT.

The chain employs TRBV6-5 and TRBJ2-7; TRBD1 matches at 7 bases. Trimming took 5 bases from V and 0 from J; bases not matched to a gene: 7. This CDR3 spans 15 amino acids. Germline CDR1 MNHEY, CDR2 SVGAGI. The CDR3: CASSRDRDSSYEQYF. The CDR3 DNA reads as TGTGCCAGCAGTCGCGACCGGGACAGCTCCTACGAGCAGTACTTC.